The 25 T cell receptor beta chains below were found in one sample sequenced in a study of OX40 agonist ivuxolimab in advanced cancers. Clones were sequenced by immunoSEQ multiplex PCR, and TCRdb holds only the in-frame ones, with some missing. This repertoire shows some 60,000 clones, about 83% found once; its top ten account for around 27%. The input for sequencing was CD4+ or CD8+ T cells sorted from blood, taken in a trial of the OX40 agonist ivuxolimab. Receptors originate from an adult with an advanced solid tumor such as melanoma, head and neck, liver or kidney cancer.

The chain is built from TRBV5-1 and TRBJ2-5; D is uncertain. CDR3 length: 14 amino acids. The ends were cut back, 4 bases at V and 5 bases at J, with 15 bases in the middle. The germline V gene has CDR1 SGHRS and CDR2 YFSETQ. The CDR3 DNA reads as TGCGCCAGCAGCGAGGCCTCGGGTGGGGAGACCCAGTACTTC. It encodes CASSEASGGETQYF.

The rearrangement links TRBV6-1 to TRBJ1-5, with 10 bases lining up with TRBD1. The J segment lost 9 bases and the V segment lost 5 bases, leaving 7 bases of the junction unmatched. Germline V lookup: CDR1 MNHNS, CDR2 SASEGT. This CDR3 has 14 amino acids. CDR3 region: CASSMGQGMGPQHF. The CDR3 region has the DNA TGTGCCAGCAGTATGGGACAGGGGATGGGGCCCCAGCATTTT.

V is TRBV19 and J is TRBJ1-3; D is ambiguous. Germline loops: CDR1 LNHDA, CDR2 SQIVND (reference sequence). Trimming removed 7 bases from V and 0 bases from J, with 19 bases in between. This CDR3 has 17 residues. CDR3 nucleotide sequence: TGTGCCAGTACCGAGCTGGGCCTTAGACACTCTGGAAACACCATATATTTT. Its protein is CASTELGLRHSGNTIYF.

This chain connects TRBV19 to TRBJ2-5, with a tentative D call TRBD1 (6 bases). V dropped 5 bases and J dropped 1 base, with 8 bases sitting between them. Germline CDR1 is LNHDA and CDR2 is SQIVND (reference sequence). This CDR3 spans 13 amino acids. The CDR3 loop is CASSSDSQETQYF. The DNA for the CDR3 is TGTGCCAGTAGTTCGGACAGCCAAGAGACCCAGTACTTC.

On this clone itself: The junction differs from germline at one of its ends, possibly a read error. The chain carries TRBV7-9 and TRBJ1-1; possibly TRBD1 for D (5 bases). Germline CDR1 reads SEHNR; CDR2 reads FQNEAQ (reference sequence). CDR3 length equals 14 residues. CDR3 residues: CASSFQGEGTEAFF. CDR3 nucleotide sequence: TGCGCCAGCAGCTTCCAGGGAGAGGGCACTGAAGCTTTCTTT.

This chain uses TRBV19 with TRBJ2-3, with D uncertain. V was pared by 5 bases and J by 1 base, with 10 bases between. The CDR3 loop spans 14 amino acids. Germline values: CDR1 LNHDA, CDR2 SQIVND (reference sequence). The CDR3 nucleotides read TGTGCCAGTAGTTTAAACCGGGGCACAGATACGCAGTATTTT. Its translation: CASSLNRGTDTQYF.

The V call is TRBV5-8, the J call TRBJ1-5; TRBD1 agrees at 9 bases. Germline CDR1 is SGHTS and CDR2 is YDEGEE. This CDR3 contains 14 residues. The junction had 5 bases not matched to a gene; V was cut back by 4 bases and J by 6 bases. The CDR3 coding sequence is TGTGCCAGCAGCGGGACAGGGATCTTTCAGCCCCAGCATTTT. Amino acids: CASSGTGIFQPQHF.

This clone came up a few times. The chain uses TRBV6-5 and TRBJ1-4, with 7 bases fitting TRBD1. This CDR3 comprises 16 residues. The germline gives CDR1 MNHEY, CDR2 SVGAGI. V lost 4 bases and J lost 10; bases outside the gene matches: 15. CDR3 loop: CASSSRRTGGVGKLFF. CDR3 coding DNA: TGTGCCAGCAGTTCCCGACGGACAGGAGGAGTAGGAAAACTGTTTTTT.

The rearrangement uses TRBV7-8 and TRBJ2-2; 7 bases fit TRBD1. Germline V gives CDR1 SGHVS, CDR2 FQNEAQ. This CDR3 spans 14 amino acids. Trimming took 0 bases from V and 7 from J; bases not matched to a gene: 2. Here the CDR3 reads CASSLARGIGELFF. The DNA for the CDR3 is TGTGCCAGCAGCTTAGCCAGGGGGATCGGGGAGCTGTTTTTT.

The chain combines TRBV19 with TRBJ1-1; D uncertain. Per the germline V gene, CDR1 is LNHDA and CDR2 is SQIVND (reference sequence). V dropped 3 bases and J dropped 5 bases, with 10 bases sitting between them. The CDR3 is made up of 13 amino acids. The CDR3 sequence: CASSIPLGTEAFF. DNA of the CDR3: TGTGCCAGTAGTATCCCCCTTGGGACTGAAGCTTTCTTT.

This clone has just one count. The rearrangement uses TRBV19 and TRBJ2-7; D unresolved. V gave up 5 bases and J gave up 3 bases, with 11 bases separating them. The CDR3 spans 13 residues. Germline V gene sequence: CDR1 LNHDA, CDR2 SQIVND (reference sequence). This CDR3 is CASSLRNFYEQYF. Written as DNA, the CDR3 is TGTGCCAGTAGTCTCCGGAATTTCTACGAGCAGTACTTC.

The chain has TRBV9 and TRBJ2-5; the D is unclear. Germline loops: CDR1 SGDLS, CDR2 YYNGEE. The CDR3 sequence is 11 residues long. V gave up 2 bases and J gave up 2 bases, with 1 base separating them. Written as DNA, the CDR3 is TGTGCCAGCAGCGTTCAAGAGACCCAGTACTTC. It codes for CASSVQETQYF.

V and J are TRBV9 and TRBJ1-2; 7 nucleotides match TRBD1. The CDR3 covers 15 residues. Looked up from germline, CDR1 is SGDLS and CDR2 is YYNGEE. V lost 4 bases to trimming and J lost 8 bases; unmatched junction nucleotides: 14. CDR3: CASSPLSGQEGGYTF. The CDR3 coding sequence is TGTGCCAGCAGCCCTTTATCAGGACAGGAGGGAGGCTACACCTTC.

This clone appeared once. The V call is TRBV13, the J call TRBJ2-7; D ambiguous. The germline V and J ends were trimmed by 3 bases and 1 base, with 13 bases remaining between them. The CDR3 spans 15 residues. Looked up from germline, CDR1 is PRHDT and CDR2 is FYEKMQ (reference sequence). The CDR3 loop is CASSFPPDRSYEQYF. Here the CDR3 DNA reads TGTGCCAGCAGCTTCCCCCCGGACCGGTCCTACGAGCAGTACTTC. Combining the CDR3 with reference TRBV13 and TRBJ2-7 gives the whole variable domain AAGVIQSPRHLIKEKRETATLKCYPIPRHDTVYWYQQGPGQDPQFLISFYEKMQSDKGSIPDRFSAQQFSDYHSELNMSSLELGDSALYFCASSFPPDRSYEQYFGPGTRLTVT.

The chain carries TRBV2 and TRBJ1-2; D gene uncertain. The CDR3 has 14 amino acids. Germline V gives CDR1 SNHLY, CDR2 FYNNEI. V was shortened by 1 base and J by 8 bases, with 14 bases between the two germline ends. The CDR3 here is CASSEVFGGFGYTF. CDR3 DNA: TGTGCCAGCAGTGAAGTCTTCGGCGGGTTCGGCTACACCTTC. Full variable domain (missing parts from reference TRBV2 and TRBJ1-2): EPEVTQTPSHQVTQMGQEVILRCVPISNHLYFYWYRQILGQKVEFLVSFYNNEISEKSEIFDDQFSVERPDGSNFTLKIRSTKLEDSAMYFCASSEVFGGFGYTFGSGTRLTVV.

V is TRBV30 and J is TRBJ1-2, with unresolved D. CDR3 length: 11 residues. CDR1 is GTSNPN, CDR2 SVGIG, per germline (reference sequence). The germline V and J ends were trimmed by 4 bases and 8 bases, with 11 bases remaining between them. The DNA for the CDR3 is TGTGCCTGGAACCAGGAGGGAGGCTACACCTTC. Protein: CAWNQEGGYTF.

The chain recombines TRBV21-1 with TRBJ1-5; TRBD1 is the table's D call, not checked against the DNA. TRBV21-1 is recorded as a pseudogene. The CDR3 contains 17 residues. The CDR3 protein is CASSKDRDTHSNQPQHF. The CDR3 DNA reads TGTGCCAGCAGCAAAGACCGGGACACCCATAGCAATCAGCCCCAGCATTTT.

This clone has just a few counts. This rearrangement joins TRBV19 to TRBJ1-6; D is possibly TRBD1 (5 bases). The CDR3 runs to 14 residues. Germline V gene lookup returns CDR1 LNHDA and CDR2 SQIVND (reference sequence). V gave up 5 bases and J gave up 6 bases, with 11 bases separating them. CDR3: CASSLQGANSPLHF. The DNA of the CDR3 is TGTGCCAGTAGTTTGCAGGGCGCTAATTCACCCCTCCACTTT.

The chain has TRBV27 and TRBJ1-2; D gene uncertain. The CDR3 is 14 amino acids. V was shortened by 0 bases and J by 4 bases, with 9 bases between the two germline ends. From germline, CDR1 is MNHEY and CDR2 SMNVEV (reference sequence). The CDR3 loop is CASSLSASFYGYTF. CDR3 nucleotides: TGTGCCAGCAGTTTATCGGCCAGCTTCTATGGCTACACCTTC.

The CDR3 sequence is CASSQEGARDTQYF. Here the CDR3 DNA reads TGTGCCAGCAGCCAGGAGGGGGCGAGGGATACGCAGTATTTT. This chain connects TRBV5-4 to TRBJ2-3; TRBD1 is a possible D gene (7 bases). V gave up 4 bases and J gave up 6 bases, with 15 bases separating them. CDR3 length: 14 residues. Germline values: CDR1 SGHNT, CDR2 YYREEE (reference sequence).

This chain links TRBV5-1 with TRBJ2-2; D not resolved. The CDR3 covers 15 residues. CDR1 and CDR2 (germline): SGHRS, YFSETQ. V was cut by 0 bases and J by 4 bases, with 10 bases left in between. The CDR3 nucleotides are TGCGCCAGCAGCTTGGGGACGACGATCACCGGGGAGCTGTTTTTT. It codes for CASSLGTTITGELFF.

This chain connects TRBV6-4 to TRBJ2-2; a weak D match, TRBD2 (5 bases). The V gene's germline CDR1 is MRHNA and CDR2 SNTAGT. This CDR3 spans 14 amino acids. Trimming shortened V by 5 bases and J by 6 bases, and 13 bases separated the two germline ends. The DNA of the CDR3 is TGTGCCAGCAGTTCTGAGGGCAATTCCGGGGAGCTGTTTTTT. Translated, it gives CASSSEGNSGELFF.

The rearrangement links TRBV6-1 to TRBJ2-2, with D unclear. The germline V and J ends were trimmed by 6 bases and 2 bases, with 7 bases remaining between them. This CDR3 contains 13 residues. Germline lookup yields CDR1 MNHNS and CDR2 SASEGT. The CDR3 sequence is CASRPANTGELFF. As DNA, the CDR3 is TGTGCCAGCAGACCCGCTAACACCGGGGAGCTGTTTTTT.

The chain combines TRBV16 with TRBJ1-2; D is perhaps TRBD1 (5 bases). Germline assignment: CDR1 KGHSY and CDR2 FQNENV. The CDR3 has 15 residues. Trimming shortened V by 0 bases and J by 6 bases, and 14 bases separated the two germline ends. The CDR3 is CASSQSPEGRDGYTF. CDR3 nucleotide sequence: TGTGCCAGCAGCCAATCCCCCGAGGGCAGGGATGGCTACACCTTC.

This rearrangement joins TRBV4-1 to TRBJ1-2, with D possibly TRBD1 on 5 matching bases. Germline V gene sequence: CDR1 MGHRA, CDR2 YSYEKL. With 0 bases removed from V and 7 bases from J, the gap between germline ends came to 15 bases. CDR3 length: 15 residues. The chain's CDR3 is CASSQDVQLGLGYTF. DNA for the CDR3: TGCGCCAGCAGCCAAGACGTCCAGTTGGGGCTTGGCTACACCTTC.